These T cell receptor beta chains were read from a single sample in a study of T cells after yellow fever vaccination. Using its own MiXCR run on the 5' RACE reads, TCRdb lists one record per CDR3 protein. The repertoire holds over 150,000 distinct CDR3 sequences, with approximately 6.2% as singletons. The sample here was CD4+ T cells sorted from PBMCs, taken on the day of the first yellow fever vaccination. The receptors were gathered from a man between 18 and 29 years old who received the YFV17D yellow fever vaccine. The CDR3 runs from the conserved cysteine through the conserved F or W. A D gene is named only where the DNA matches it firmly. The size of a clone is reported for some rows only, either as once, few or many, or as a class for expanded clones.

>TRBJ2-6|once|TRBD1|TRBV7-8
CASSARQGSNSGANVLTF
TGTGCCAGCAGCGCCCGACAGGGGAGTAATTCCGGGGCCAACGTCCTGACTTTC
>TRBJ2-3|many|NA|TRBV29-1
CSVAIEGQGDTQYF
TGCAGCGTCGCAATAGAGGGGCAAGGAGATACGCAGTATTTT
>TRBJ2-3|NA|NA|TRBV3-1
CASSQDVPDPDTQYF
TGTGCCAGCAGCCAAGATGTCCCCGACCCAGATACGCAGTATTTT
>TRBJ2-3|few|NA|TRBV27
CASSLSMGGLTDTQYF
TGTGCCAGCAGTTTATCGATGGGGGGACTCACAGATACGCAGTATTTT
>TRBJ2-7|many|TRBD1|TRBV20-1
CSARAATGPNYEQYF
TGCAGTGCTAGAGCCGCGACAGGGCCAAACTACGAGCAGTACTTC
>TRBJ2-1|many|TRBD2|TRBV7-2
CASSLGYGTSGYNEQFF
TGTGCCAGCAGCTTAGGGTACGGGACTAGCGGTTACAATGAGCAGTTCTTC
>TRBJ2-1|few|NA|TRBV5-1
CASSLPLRSGGTSFPRYNEQFF
TGCGCCAGCAGCTTGCCCCTCCGGTCGGGGGGCACCTCATTCCCAAGATACAATGAGCAGTTCTTC
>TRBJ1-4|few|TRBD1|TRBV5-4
CASSYSSAYGTGTNEKLFF
TGTGCCAGCAGCTACTCCTCAGCTTACGGGACAGGGACTAATGAAAAACTGTTTTTT
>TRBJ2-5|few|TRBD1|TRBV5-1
CASSLNGQGFSETQYF
TGCGCCAGCAGCTTGAACGGACAGGGGTTCTCAGAGACCCAGTACTTC
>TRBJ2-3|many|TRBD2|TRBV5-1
CASSPRPGGSTDTQYF
TGCGCCAGCAGTCCCCGGCCGGGAGGGTCCACAGATACGCAGTATTTT
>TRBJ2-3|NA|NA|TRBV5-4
CASSSAVPPTQYF
TGTGCCAGCAGCTCCGCGGTACCGCCTACGCAGTATTTT
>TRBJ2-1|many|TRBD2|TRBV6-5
CASSPELAAHNEQFF
TGTGCCAGCAGTCCTGAGCTAGCGGCCCACAATGAGCAGTTCTTC
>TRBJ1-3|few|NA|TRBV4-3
CASSQDFGNTIYF
TGCGCCAGCAGCCAAGATTTCGGAAACACCATATATTTT
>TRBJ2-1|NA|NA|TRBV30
CAARGGNNEQFF
TGTGCCGCTAGGGGCGGAAACAATGAGCAGTTCTTC
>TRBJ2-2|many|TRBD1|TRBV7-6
CASSLGQGIETGELFF
TGTGCCAGCAGCTTGGGACAGGGAATAGAAACCGGGGAGCTGTTTTTT
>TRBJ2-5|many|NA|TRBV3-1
CASSQDEETQYF
TGTGCCAGCAGCCAAGATGAGGAGACCCAGTACTTC
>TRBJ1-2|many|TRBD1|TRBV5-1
CASSLSPGGNYGYTF
TGCGCCAGCAGCTTGTCGCCAGGGGGAAACTATGGCTACACCTTC
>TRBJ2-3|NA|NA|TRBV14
CASSQGLGWTDTQYF
TGTGCCAGCAGCCAAGGTCTGGGGTGGACAGATACGCAGTATTTT
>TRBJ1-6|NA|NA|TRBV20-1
CSASQQNSPLHF
TGCAGTGCTAGTCAACAGAATTCACCCCTCCACTTT
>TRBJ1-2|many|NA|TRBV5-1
CASRWRPGNYGYTF
TGCGCCAGCAGGTGGAGGCCGGGCAACTATGGCTACACCTTC
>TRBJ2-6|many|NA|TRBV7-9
CASSLSLSGANVLTF
TGTGCCAGCAGCTTATCCCTCTCTGGGGCCAACGTCCTGACTTTC
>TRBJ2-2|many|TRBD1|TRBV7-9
CASSLDRGGQGSGELFF
TGTGCCAGCAGCTTAGACCGTGGAGGACAGGGCTCCGGGGAGCTGTTTTTT
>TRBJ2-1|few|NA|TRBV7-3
CASSATDSNEQFF
TGTGCCAGCAGCGCCACCGACAGCAATGAGCAGTTCTTC
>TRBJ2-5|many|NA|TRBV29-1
CSAESLGLGTQYF
TGCAGCGCCGAGAGCTTAGGCCTTGGGACCCAGTACTTC
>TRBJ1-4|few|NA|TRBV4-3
CASSPYWGVGAEKLFF
TGCGCCAGCAGCCCATACTGGGGAGTGGGAGCTGAAAAACTGTTTTTT
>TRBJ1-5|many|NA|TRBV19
CASSTTRTDPPHF
TGTGCCAGTAGTACGACCCGGACAGATCCCCCGCATTTT
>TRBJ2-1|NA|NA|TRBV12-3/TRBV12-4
CASTNGRRTSIRNEQFF
TGTGCCAGCACCAACGGACGCAGGACTTCGATTCGCAATGAGCAGTTCTTC
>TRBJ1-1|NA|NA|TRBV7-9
CASSLDRRTEAFF
TGTGCCAGCAGCTTAGATCGGAGGACTGAAGCTTTCTTT
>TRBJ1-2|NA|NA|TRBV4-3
CASSQDSGGYGGYTF
TGCGCCAGCAGCCAAGATAGCGGAGGGTACGGTGGCTACACCTTC
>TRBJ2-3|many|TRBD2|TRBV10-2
CASNPVAGGLSTDTQYF
TGCGCCAGCAATCCAGTAGCGGGGGGTCTTAGCACAGATACGCAGTATTTT
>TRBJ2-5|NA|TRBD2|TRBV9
CASSVTSGVRETQYF
TGTGCCAGCAGCGTAACTAGCGGGGTCAGGGAGACCCAGTACTTC
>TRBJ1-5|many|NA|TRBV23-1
CASSQSGSPNQPQHF
TGCGCCAGCAGTCAATCGGGCAGCCCGAATCAGCCCCAGCATTTT
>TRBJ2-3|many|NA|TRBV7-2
CASSPRGREDTDTQYF
TGTGCCAGCAGCCCCAGGGGCAGAGAGGACACAGATACGCAGTATTTT
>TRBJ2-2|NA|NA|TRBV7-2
CASSQWETGELFF
TGTGCCAGCAGCCAGTGGGAGACCGGGGAGCTGTTTTTT
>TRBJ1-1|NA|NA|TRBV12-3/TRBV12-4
CASSLKGRDTEAFF
TGTGCCAGCAGTTTAAAGGGACGGGACACTGAAGCTTTCTTT
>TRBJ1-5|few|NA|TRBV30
CAWSHRVGQPQHF
TGTGCCTGGAGTCACAGGGTCGGTCAGCCCCAGCATTTT
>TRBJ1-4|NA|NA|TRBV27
CTSSFRHHRTDRRSEKLFF
TGCACCAGCAGTTTCCGCCATCATAGGACGGACCGCCGAAGCGAAAAACTGTTTTTT
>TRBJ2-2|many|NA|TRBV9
CASSVSGQYTGELFF
TGTGCCAGCAGCGTATCCGGACAGTACACCGGGGAGCTGTTTTTT
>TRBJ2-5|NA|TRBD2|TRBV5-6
CASSLAGRVRETQYF
TGTGCCAGCAGCTTGGCCGGGAGGGTACGAGAGACCCAGTACTTC
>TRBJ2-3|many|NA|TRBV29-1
CSVEFPTTYF
TGCAGCGTTGAGTTCCCGACCACTTATTTT
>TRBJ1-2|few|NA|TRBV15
CATSSTNWGPGYTF
TGTGCCACCAGCAGCACTAATTGGGGCCCTGGCTACACCTTC
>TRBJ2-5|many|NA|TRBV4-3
CASSQLAGETQYF
TGCGCCAGCAGCCAGCTGGCAGGGGAGACCCAGTACTTC
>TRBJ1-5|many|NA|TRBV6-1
CASSEALPDLNQPQHF
TGTGCCAGCAGTGAAGCGCTTCCGGACCTAAATCAGCCCCAGCATTTT
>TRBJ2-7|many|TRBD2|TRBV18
CASSPGRDDEQYF
TGTGCCAGCTCCCCCGGGAGGGACGACGAGCAGTACTTC
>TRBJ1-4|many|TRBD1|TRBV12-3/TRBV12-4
CASSLFGQDNEKLFF
TGTGCCAGCAGTCTCTTCGGACAGGATAATGAAAAACTGTTTTTT
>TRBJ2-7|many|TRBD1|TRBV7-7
CASSRDRANEQYF
TGTGCCAGCAGTAGGGACAGGGCCAACGAGCAGTACTTC
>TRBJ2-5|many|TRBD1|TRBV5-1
CASSSGTGIIGVQYF
TGCGCCAGCAGCTCCGGGACAGGGATTATTGGAGTCCAGTACTTC
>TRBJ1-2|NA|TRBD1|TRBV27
CASSDRTGGNDGYTF
TGTGCCAGCAGTGACCGGACAGGGGGTAACGATGGCTACACCTTC
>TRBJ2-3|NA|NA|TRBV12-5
CASAPGSWTSSDTDTQYF
TGTGCTAGTGCCCCCGGGTCCTGGACCTCCTCGGACACAGATACGCAGTATTTT
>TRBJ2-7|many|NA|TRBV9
CASRSGTGQHRSSYEQYF
TGTGCCAGCAGGTCCGGGACCGGGCAACACAGGAGCTCCTACGAGCAGTACTTC
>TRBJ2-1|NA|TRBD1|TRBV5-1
CASSLAEEGGTEQFF
TGCGCCAGCAGCTTGGCCGAAGAAGGGGGCACTGAGCAGTTCTTC
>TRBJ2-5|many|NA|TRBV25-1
CASSDRQETQYF
TGTGCCAGCAGCGACCGTCAAGAGACCCAGTACTTC
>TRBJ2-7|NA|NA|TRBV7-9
CASSFHENSYEQYF
TGTGCCAGCAGCTTCCACGAGAACAGTTACGAGCAGTACTTC
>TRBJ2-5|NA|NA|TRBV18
CASSKQGMETQYF
TGTGCCAGCTCAAAGCAGGGGATGGAGACCCAGTACTTC
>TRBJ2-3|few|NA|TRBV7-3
CASSPGAGIDTQYF
TGTGCCAGCAGCCCAGGGGCGGGGATAGATACGCAGTATTTT
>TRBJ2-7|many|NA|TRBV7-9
CASKKEGRSAYEQYF
TGTGCCAGCAAAAAGGAGGGCAGGTCAGCCTACGAGCAGTACTTC
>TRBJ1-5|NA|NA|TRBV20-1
CSARDRAAQHF
TGCAGTGCTAGAGATAGGGCCGCCCAGCATTTT